These T cell receptor beta chains were read from a single sample in a study of blood T cell repertoires in COVID-19. Profiled with immunoSEQ multiplex PCR; TCRdb holds only in-frame clones, not every one. The repertoire holds approximately 230,000 clones, with 70% to 90% as singletons. Sequencing was performed on peripheral blood. The receptors come from a woman in her 30s with COVID-19, enrolled during active disease. Both conserved end residues are part of each CDR3. A D gene is named only where the DNA matches it firmly. Size values are once, few and many counts, or a class for expanded clones, and some rows have none.

size: -; J: TRBJ2-3; length: 16; V: TRBV4-1; D: TRBD2; DNA: TGCGCCAGCAGCCAAGTCGCGGCGGGGGAAGGAGATACGCAGTATTTT; CDR3: CASSQVAAGEGDTQYF
size: -; J: TRBJ1-2; length: 13; V: TRBV29-1; D: -; DNA: TGCAGCGTTGAAGCGGGGGGCCTTTATGGCTACACCTTC; CDR3: CSVEAGGLYGYTF
size: -; J: TRBJ2-2; length: 16; V: TRBV28; D: TRBD2; DNA: TGTGCCAGCAGCTTTTTGGGACTAGGGGACACCGGGGAGCTGTTTTTT; CDR3: CASSFLGLGDTGELFF
size: -; J: TRBJ2-1; length: 16; V: TRBV11-2; D: -; DNA: TGTGCCAGCAGCTCCCCGAGCGGTCGCTCCTACAATGAGCAGTTCTTC; CDR3: CASSSPSGRSYNEQFF
size: -; J: TRBJ1-1; length: 13; V: TRBV24-1; D: -; DNA: TGTGCCACATTTATCCGCAGGAACACTGAAGCTTTCTTT; CDR3: CATFIRRNTEAFF
size: -; J: TRBJ2-5; length: 16; V: TRBV14; D: -; DNA: TGTGCCAGCAGCCTCGAGCCAGCGGTGTACCAAGAGACCCAGTACTTC; CDR3: CASSLEPAVYQETQYF
size: -; J: TRBJ2-2; length: 13; V: TRBV27; D: -; DNA: TGTGCCAGCTTTTCGCCCGAGACCGGGGAGCTGTTTTTT; CDR3: CASFSPETGELFF
size: -; J: TRBJ2-3; length: 19; V: TRBV3-1/TRBV3-2; D: TRBD2; DNA: TGTGCCAGCAGCCAGGCCGGGACTAGCGGGTTAGGGAGCACAGATACGCAGTATTTT; CDR3: CASSQAGTSGLGSTDTQYF
size: -; J: TRBJ2-3; length: 14; V: TRBV19; D: TRBD1; DNA: TGTGCCAGTTCCGAGACAGGGGTTTTAGATACGCAGTATTTT; CDR3: CASSETGVLDTQYF
size: -; J: TRBJ1-4; length: 13; V: TRBV5-6; D: -; DNA: TGTGCCAGCAGCAAACAGGTTAATGAAAAACTGTTTTTT; CDR3: CASSKQVNEKLFF
size: once; J: TRBJ2-1; length: 16; V: TRBV10-3; D: TRBD2; DNA: TGTGCCATCAGTGACGGACTAGCGGGCTCCTACAATGAGCAGTTCTTC; CDR3: CAISDGLAGSYNEQFF
size: -; J: TRBJ1-2; length: 13; V: TRBV27; D: TRBD1; DNA: TGTGCCAGCAGCCAAGGGGGCGCGTATGGCTACACCTTC; CDR3: CASSQGGAYGYTF
size: -; J: TRBJ2-3; length: 16; V: TRBV18; D: TRBD2; DNA: TGTGCCAGCTCACCACGGATGGCGGGGGTCACAGATACGCAGTATTTT; CDR3: CASSPRMAGVTDTQYF
size: -; J: TRBJ2-3; length: 16; V: TRBV27; D: -; DNA: TGTGCCAGCAGTCTTCTACGGGGGGCACGCACAGATACGCAGTATTTT; CDR3: CASSLLRGARTDTQYF
size: -; J: TRBJ2-3; length: 16; V: TRBV4-3; D: TRBD1; DNA: TGCGCCACGGGTAAAACCGGGACAGGGGAAACAGATACGCAGTATTTT; CDR3: CATGKTGTGETDTQYF
size: -; J: TRBJ1-2; length: 18; V: TRBV10-3; D: -; DNA: TGTGCCATCAGTGAGACGCCACAGACAGATCCGCGGAGGGGTCGCTACACCTTC; CDR3: CAISETPQTDPRRGRYTF
size: -; J: TRBJ2-1; length: 15; V: TRBV4-1; D: TRBD2; DNA: TGCGCCAGCAGCCAAGCAGCGGGGGCCAACAATGAGCAGTTCTTC; CDR3: CASSQAAGANNEQFF
size: -; J: TRBJ1-1; length: 17; V: TRBV28; D: TRBD1; DNA: TGTGCCAGCAGTTTTTTTTCCAGGGGGCTAGGGGACACTGAAGCTTTCTTT; CDR3: CASSFFSRGLGDTEAFF
size: -; J: TRBJ1-5; length: 18; V: TRBV12-5; D: -; DNA: TGTGCTAGTGGTTTGGTAGGTTACGCAGGGAATCGCTGGCAGCCCCAGCATTTT; CDR3: CASGLVGYAGNRWQPQHF
size: -; J: TRBJ1-4; length: 14; V: TRBV12-5; D: -; DNA: TGTGCTAGTGGTTTGGGGGCTACTAATGAAAAACTGTTTTTT; CDR3: CASGLGATNEKLFF
size: -; J: TRBJ2-3; length: 18; V: TRBV4-2; D: TRBD2; DNA: TGTGCCAGCAGCCACCCGGGACTAGCGGGGGGGCCAGGTGATACGCAGTATTTT; CDR3: CASSHPGLAGGPGDTQYF
size: few; J: TRBJ2-7; length: 14; V: TRBV15; D: TRBD1; DNA: TGTGCCACCAGCAGAGATCTTACAGGGGAGGAGCAGTACTTC; CDR3: CATSRDLTGEEQYF
size: -; J: TRBJ1-3; length: 16; V: TRBV15; D: TRBD1; DNA: TGTGCCACCAGCCCGAGAAGACAGGGGTCTGGAAACACCATATATTTT; CDR3: CATSPRRQGSGNTIYF
size: -; J: TRBJ2-7; length: 13; V: TRBV19; D: TRBD1; DNA: TGTGCCAGCCACGACAGGGGTAACTACGAGCAGTACTTC; CDR3: CASHDRGNYEQYF
size: -; J: TRBJ1-5; length: 16; V: TRBV6-5; D: TRBD1; DNA: TGTGCCAGCAGTTTGTGGGACAGGCCGTTCTTTCAGCCCCAGCATTTT; CDR3: CASSLWDRPFFQPQHF
size: -; J: TRBJ2-5; length: 15; V: TRBV21-1; D: -; DNA: TGTGCCAGCAGCCCTCCCTGGACTAGCGGAGAGACCCAGTACTTC; CDR3: CASSPPWTSGETQYF
size: few; J: TRBJ2-2; length: 14; V: TRBV2; D: -; DNA: TGTGCCAGCGACACCCGGGATAAGGCCGGGGAGCTGTTTTTT; CDR3: CASDTRDKAGELFF
size: once; J: TRBJ2-6; length: 15; V: TRBV16; D: -; DNA: TGTGCCAGCAGCCAATCGTACTCTGGGGCCAACGTCCTGACTTTC; CDR3: CASSQSYSGANVLTF
size: -; J: TRBJ1-2; length: 14; V: TRBV27; D: TRBD1; DNA: TGTGCCAGCAGCAAGGACAGGTCTAACTATGGCTACACCTTC; CDR3: CASSKDRSNYGYTF
size: -; J: TRBJ1-1; length: 12; V: TRBV11-2; D: -; DNA: TGTGCCAGCAGCTTAGGGGGGGGATCCGCTTTCTTT; CDR3: CASSLGGGSAFF
size: -; J: TRBJ1-4; length: 17; V: TRBV18; D: -; DNA: TGTGCCAGCTCACCTAACAGGGCGGTATCTACTAATGAAAAACTGTTTTTT; CDR3: CASSPNRAVSTNEKLFF
size: -; J: TRBJ1-1; length: 14; V: TRBV29-1; D: -; DNA: TGCAGCGTTCAAACAGGAGGGGTGAACACTGAAGCTTTCTTT; CDR3: CSVQTGGVNTEAFF
size: few; J: TRBJ2-1; length: 17; V: TRBV19; D: TRBD2; DNA: TGTGCCAGTAGTATGGCTAGCGGGAGGCCTACCTACAATGAGCAGTTCTTC; CDR3: CASSMASGRPTYNEQFF
size: -; J: TRBJ2-5; length: 15; V: TRBV9; D: -; DNA: TGTGCCAGCAGCCCCACTAGTAGTATACAAGAGACCCAGTACTTC; CDR3: CASSPTSSIQETQYF
size: -; J: TRBJ2-3; length: 16; V: TRBV11-2; D: TRBD1; DNA: TGTGCCAGCAGCGCCGCCGGGACAGGGTCGCCAGATACGCAGTATTTT; CDR3: CASSAAGTGSPDTQYF
size: -; J: TRBJ1-1; length: 15; V: TRBV28; D: -; DNA: TGTGCCAGCAGCCTTCCCCAGGGTGGGGTCACTGAAGCTTTCTTT; CDR3: CASSLPQGGVTEAFF
size: -; J: TRBJ1-6; length: 14; V: TRBV6-5; D: -; DNA: TGTGCCAGCAGTCAGGTACAGGCCTCTTCACCCCTCCACTTT; CDR3: CASSQVQASSPLHF
size: -; J: TRBJ2-5; length: 14; V: TRBV28; D: -; DNA: TGTGCCAGCAGCCGCGAGAGGAGGGGAGAGACCCAGTACTTC; CDR3: CASSRERRGETQYF
size: -; J: TRBJ2-1; length: 13; V: TRBV5-1; D: -; DNA: TGCGCCAGCAGCCTTGACCGGAACTCGGAGGGGTTCTTC; CDR3: CASSLDRNSEGFF
size: -; J: TRBJ1-3; length: 17; V: TRBV28; D: TRBD1; DNA: TGTGCCAGCAGTTTGAGGACAGGGGGCGCGTCTGGAAACACCATATATTTT; CDR3: CASSLRTGGASGNTIYF
size: -; J: TRBJ2-2; length: 19; V: TRBV18; D: -; DNA: TGTGCCAGCTCACCTCCCAAAATCGGGGGAATCTCGAACACCGGGGAGCTGTTTTTT; CDR3: CASSPPKIGGISNTGELFF
size: -; J: TRBJ2-7; length: 16; V: TRBV1; D: -; DNA: TGCACCAGCAGCCAAGATCGGCGGCTAGCGGGGAACGAGCAGTACTTC; CDR3: CTSSQDRRLAGNEQYF
size: -; J: TRBJ2-2; length: 16; V: TRBV6-2/TRBV6-3; D: -; DNA: TGTGCCAGCAGTGACCCCCGAGGGATCGTCACCGGGGAGCTGTTTTTT; CDR3: CASSDPRGIVTGELFF